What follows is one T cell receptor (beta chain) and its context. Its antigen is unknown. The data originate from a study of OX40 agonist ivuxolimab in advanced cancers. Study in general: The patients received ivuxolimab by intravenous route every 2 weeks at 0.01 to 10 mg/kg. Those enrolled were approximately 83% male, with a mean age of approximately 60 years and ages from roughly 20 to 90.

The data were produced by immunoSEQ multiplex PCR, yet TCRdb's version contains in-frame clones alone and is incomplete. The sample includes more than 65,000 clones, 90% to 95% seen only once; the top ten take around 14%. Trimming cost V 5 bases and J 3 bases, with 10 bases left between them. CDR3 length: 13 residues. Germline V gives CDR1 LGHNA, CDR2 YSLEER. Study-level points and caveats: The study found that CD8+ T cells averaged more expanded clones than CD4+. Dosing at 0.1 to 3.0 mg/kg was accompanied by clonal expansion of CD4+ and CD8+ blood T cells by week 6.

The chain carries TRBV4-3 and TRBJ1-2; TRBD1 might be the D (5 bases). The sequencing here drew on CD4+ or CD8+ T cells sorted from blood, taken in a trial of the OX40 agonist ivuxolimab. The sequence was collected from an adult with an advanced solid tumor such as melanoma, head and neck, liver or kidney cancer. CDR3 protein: CASSGRGYYGYTF. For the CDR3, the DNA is TGCGCCAGCAGCGGGAGGGGTTACTATGGCTACACCTTC.